Presented here are 7 T cell receptor beta chains from one specimen sequenced in a study of resident and recirculating memory T cells in vitiligo (dated by TCRdb to 2017 to 2018). Receptors were amplified or captured by the immunoSEQ multiplex PCR assay. TCRdb obtained this table from immuneACCESS and retained in-frame rearrangements with V and J assigned. These tables miss some clones; where compared with another copy, unresolved V genes account for less than half of the shortfall, and the remainder is unexplained. This sample holds more than 70,000 clones; roughly 94% were observed only once. The leading ten clones occupy approximately 5.4% of the sample. Source material: blood. These receptors all come from a male donor with vitiligo.

V is TRBV1 and J is TRBJ2-1; TRBD2, as called in the table, went unchecked against the DNA. TRBV1 is an annotated pseudogene. The CDR3 is 18 amino acids. The CDR3 region is CTSSQDGTSSRSYNEQFF. The CDR3 DNA is TGCACCAGCAGCCAGGACGGGACTAGTTCGAGGTCCTACAATGAGCAGTTCTTC.

V is TRBV10-3 and J is TRBJ2-1; 14 bases line up with TRBD2. Germline-derived CDR1 and CDR2 are ENHRY and SYGVKD. The CDR3 is 17 amino acids. The V segment lost 10 bases and the J segment 10 bases; nucleotides outside the gene matches: 18. The CDR3 DNA reads as TGTGCCACACGTCCTAAGGTGGGGACTAGCGGGAGCGGGGAGCAGTTCTTC. Its translation is CATRPKVGTSGSGEQFF.

Notes on this clone: Distinct nucleotide sequences in the sample also encode this CDR3. The genes are TRBV5-1 and TRBJ2-3, with D hard to call. The CDR3 totals 13 residues. Germline CDR1 is SGHRS and CDR2 is YFSETQ. V shed 4 bases and J shed 0 bases, with 6 bases lying between them. The CDR3, as DNA: TGCGCCAGCAGCCAAACAAGCACAGATACGCAGTATTTT. Its protein product is CASSQTSTDTQYF.

The V call is TRBV28, the J call TRBJ2-1; D perhaps matches TRBD1 (6 bases). V lost 6 bases and J lost 10, with 19 bases in between. CDR1 and CDR2 from the germline V gene are MDHEN and SYDVKM. The CDR3 is 14 residues long. The CDR3 DNA is TGTGCCAGCAGCCCCTCGACAGGCCTGGGGGAGCAGTTCTTC. This codes for CASSPSTGLGEQFF.

The chain couples TRBV5-5 to TRBJ2-1; 9 nucleotides align to TRBD2. Looked up from germline, CDR1 is SGHKS and CDR2 is YYEKEE (reference sequence). The CDR3 contains 16 residues. The V segment lost 7 bases and the J segment 8 bases; nucleotides outside the gene matches: 16. Written as DNA, the CDR3 is TGTGCCAGCCCCCCGGGGGGCATAGCGGGAGATCATGAGCAGTTCTTC. Residues: CASPPGGIAGDHEQFF.

The V call is TRBV4-2, the J call TRBJ2-1; D uncertain. CDR1 LGHNA and CDR2 YNFKEQ come from the germline V gene. The CDR3 runs to 16 residues. V gave up 1 base and J gave up 2 bases, with 12 bases separating them. CDR3 sequence reads: CASSQAMGNPYNEQFF. CDR3 in DNA: TGTGCCAGCAGCCAAGCTATGGGCAACCCCTACAATGAGCAGTTCTTC.

This clone was picked up one time. J is TRBJ1-5 and V is TRBV29-1, with TRBD1 as a possible D gene (5 bases). Germline V gene lookup returns CDR1 SQVTM and CDR2 ANQGSEA. V gave up 4 bases and J gave up 5 bases, with 12 bases separating them. The CDR3 is made up of 13 amino acids. In nucleotides, the CDR3 is TGCAGCGTTGGGGACTCTCAGTATCAGCCCCAGCATTTT. Amino acids: CSVGDSQYQPQHF.